The T cell receptor beta chain under discussion was sequenced for a study of vaccination and CD4 T cells after COVID-19. Whole-study findings and limits: The rise in median SARS-CoV-2-reactive clonotypes, from around 20 to 38, was not significant.

Treatment given: roughly ten-day PBMC culture with coronavirus spike peptide pools or control peptides (ViraFEST assay). Using peptide pools, antigen-specific T cells were expanded in ViraFEST before TCRs were sequenced. The culture of around 2 million PBMCs per well included approximately 9.3 IU/ml IL-2 and about 9.9 ug/ml peptide pools. With the Oncomine TCR Beta short-read assay, DNA from cultured CD4+ T cells was sequenced. From the PCR reads, TCRdb called clonotypes with MiXCR, one entry per CDR3 protein. Among some 12,000 distinct CDR3 sequences listed, about three fifths were seen once. About this clonotype: Its antigen is currently unknown.

CDR1 and CDR2 from the germline V gene are MGHRA and YSYEKL. With 1 base clipped from V and 0 bases from J, the junction kept 2 bases outside the gene matches. The CDR3 extends over 18 amino acids. The source is a human donor who had recovered from COVID-19. Source material: CD4+ T cells from blood, cultured in vitro. The gene calls are TRBV4-1 and TRBJ2-4, with TRBD2 identical over 14 bases. The CDR3 here is CASSQGLAGGIAKNIQYF. In DNA, the CDR3 is TGCGCCAGCAGCCAAGGACTAGCGGGAGGGATAGCCAAAAACATTCAGTACTTC.